This passage covers 3 T cell receptor beta chains from one sample sequenced in a study of shared clonotypes between healthy human individuals. Naive-designated CD8 cells lacked CD45RO, were positively enriched for CCR7, and omitted terminally differentiated effector memory CD45RA+ cells. TCRdb keeps only in-frame clones here, not all; method: immunoSEQ multiplex PCR. The sample comprises millions of clones, over 85% of which are singletons, and more than 0.95% rests with the top ten. The specimen was naive CD8+ T cells sorted from blood. The receptors were sampled from a man between 18 and 29 years old in good health.

This chain connects TRBV11-2 to TRBJ1-1; 7 positions agree with TRBD1. The CDR3 is made up of 12 amino acids. Trimming at V came to 3 bases and at J to 7 bases, leaving 2 bases not matched to a gene. Germline loops: CDR1 SGHAT, CDR2 FQNNGV. CDR3 DNA: TGTGCCAGCAGCTTCGGACAGGTTGAAGCTTTCTTT. Protein: CASSFGQVEAFF.

V gene TRBV6-5 combines with J gene TRBJ2-7; tentatively, D is TRBD2 (6 bases). V gave up 4 bases and J gave up 4 bases, with 11 bases separating them. The CDR3 has 13 residues. Per germline, CDR1 MNHEY and CDR2 SVGAGI. The CDR3 here is CASSSAGRYEQYF. Here the CDR3 DNA reads TGTGCCAGCAGTTCGGCGGGGCGATACGAGCAGTACTTC.

This clone occurred once. This sequence joins TRBV4-1 and TRBJ2-2; 7 positions agree with TRBD1. The junction had 15 bases not matched to a gene; V was cut back by 2 bases and J by 6 bases. This CDR3 is built from 18 residues. Per germline, CDR1 MGHRA and CDR2 YSYEKL. Here the CDR3 DNA reads TGCGCCAGCAGCCAAACAGTGGGAACAGGGGAAAGGGCCGGGGAGCTGTTTTTT. It specifies CASSQTVGTGERAGELFF.